This T cell receptor beta chain is from a study of blood T cell repertoires in COVID-19. Study-level background: Italy, Spain and the United States were the sources of the convalescent and acute COVID-19 samples. In each case, the material was cDNA or gDNA derived from T cells, B-cell-depleted T cells, or PBMCs.

The length of the CDR3 is 11 residues. As concerns this clone: At one boundary the junction diverges from the germline segment, which might be a read error.

Original processing notes: Reference gene primer amplification yielded estimated nucleated cell counts. Only in-frame clones appear in the TCRdb table, and some are missing; sequencing was by immunoSEQ multiplex PCR. The DNA was the basis for D and trimming; V, J and clone size are from that table. This table has under 350,000 clones, 70% to 90% appearing once. Specimen: PBMCs or T cells enriched from blood (not recorded which). The chain couples TRBV12-3 or TRBV12-4 to TRBJ1-3, with D possibly TRBD1 on 6 matching bases. The sequence was collected from a man under 40 who had recovered from COVID-19. The CDR3 protein is CADSSGNTIYF. CDR3 coding DNA: TGCGCGGACAGCTCTGGAAACACCATATATTTT.